Listed below are T cell receptor beta chains from one sample, sequenced in a study of blood T cell repertoires in COVID-19. Repertoires were generated with immunoSEQ multiplex PCR, while TCRdb's copy carries only in-frame clones and drops some. This table holds around 450,000 clones, approximately 90% found once. The sequenced sample was peripheral blood. Source of these receptors: a woman aged 25-40 years with acute or convalescent COVID-19. Each CDR3 is given with its conserved first and last residue. The D gene is left open where the match is weak. Expanded clones are given a class, and other clones once, few, many or no size at all.

D gene	V gene	J gene	clone size	CDR3 protein	CDR3 DNA
-	TRBV9	TRBJ1-3	-	CASSPRGRSGNTIYF	TGTGCCAGCAGCCCCCGGGGGAGGAGCGGGAACACCATATATTTT
-	TRBV5-1	TRBJ2-2	-	CASSLIRMVGELFF	TGCGCCAGCAGCTTGATCAGGATGGTCGGGGAGCTGTTTTTT
-	TRBV4-1	TRBJ1-2	-	CASSQGQHYGYTF	TGCGCCAGCAGCCAAGGACAGCACTATGGCTACACCTTC
TRBD1	TRBV5-1	TRBJ2-5	-	CASSSGQGVQETQYF	TGCGCCAGCAGCTCCGGACAGGGGGTCCAAGAGACCCAGTACTTC
TRBD2	TRBV18	TRBJ2-1	-	CASSPLGSGGVQNEQFF	TGTGCCAGCTCACCACTTGGTAGCGGGGGGGTCCAGAATGAGCAGTTCTTC
-	TRBV20-1	TRBJ2-5	-	CSARFVTQYF	TGCAGTGCTAGATTCGTGACCCAGTACTTC
-	TRBV18	TRBJ1-3	-	CASSPVGASGNTIYF	TGTGCCAGCTCACCGGTGGGGGCCTCTGGAAACACCATATATTTT
-	TRBV6-1	TRBJ2-4	-	CASSEGARSEGQNIQYF	TGTGCCAGCAGTGAAGGGGCGAGATCGGAGGGCCAAAACATTCAGTACTTC
TRBD1	TRBV18	TRBJ1-1	few	CASSLQGQGVTEAFF	TGTGCCAGCTCACTTCAGGGACAGGGTGTCACTGAAGCTTTCTTT
-	TRBV12-3/TRBV12-4	TRBJ2-7	-	CASSPTGIVQYF	TGTGCCAGCAGTCCTACAGGGATTGTGCAGTACTTC
-	TRBV5-1	TRBJ2-1	-	CASSRETGWLNEQFF	TGCGCCAGCAGCCGGGAGACAGGGTGGCTGAATGAGCAGTTCTTC
-	TRBV3-1/TRBV3-2	TRBJ2-1	-	CASSQNNNEQFF	TGTGCCAGCAGCCAAAATAACAATGAGCAGTTCTTC
-	TRBV29-1	TRBJ2-7	-	CSVESNYEQYF	TGCAGCGTTGAGTCAAACTACGAGCAGTACTTC
TRBD1	TRBV10-3	TRBJ2-7	once	CATADGTGQNYEQYF	TGTGCCACGGCTGACGGAACGGGACAGAATTACGAGCAGTACTTC
-	TRBV24-1	TRBJ2-1	once	CATSDFLQSGEQFF	TGTGCCACCAGTGATTTTCTTCAGAGCGGTGAGCAGTTCTTC
-	TRBV7-8	TRBJ2-5	-	CASSLVAGGLETQYF	TGTGCCAGCAGCTTAGTGGCAGGAGGGCTGGAGACCCAGTACTTC
-	TRBV6-5	TRBJ2-4	once	CASTPGAKNIQYF	TGTGCCAGCACTCCAGGGGCCAAAAACATTCAGTACTTC
-	TRBV30	TRBJ2-3	-	CAWSEGYSADTQYF	TGTGCCTGGAGTGAGGGGTACTCCGCAGATACGCAGTATTTT
-	TRBV6-5	TRBJ1-3	-	CASSSSVGNTIYF	TGTGCCAGCAGTTCGTCAGTTGGAAACACCATATATTTT
TRBD1	TRBV27	TRBJ2-7	once	CASSLSDRGYEQYF	TGTGCCAGCAGTTTATCGGACAGGGGCTACGAGCAGTACTTC
TRBD1	TRBV13	TRBJ1-2	many	CASSSVDRAGYTF	TGTGCCAGCAGCTCAGTTGACAGGGCCGGCTACACCTTC
-	TRBV3-1/TRBV3-2	TRBJ1-2	-	CASSQFEGYTF	TGTGCCAGCAGCCAATTCGAGGGCTACACCTTC
TRBD1	TRBV5-5	TRBJ1-4	once	CASSHRQGIRMVTNEKLFF	TGTGCCAGCAGCCACAGACAGGGAATTAGGATGGTGACTAATGAAAAACTGTTTTTT
-	TRBV18	TRBJ1-1	-	CASSPQGQLLGTEAFF	TGTGCCAGCTCACCACAAGGACAGCTTTTAGGCACTGAAGCTTTCTTT
-	TRBV14	TRBJ2-1	-	CASSRFQGSYNEQFF	TGTGCCAGCAGTCGATTCCAGGGATCCTACAATGAGCAGTTCTTC
-	TRBV5-6	TRBJ1-2	-	CASSLNQGIYGYTF	TGTGCCAGCAGCTTAAATCAGGGGATTTATGGCTACACCTTC
-	TRBV3-1/TRBV3-2	TRBJ2-6	-	CASSRDSSSGANVLTF	TGTGCCAGCAGCCGGGACTCGTCCTCTGGGGCCAACGTCCTGACTTTC
TRBD2	TRBV9	TRBJ2-3	-	CASSVGTSGVSTDTQYF	TGTGCCAGCAGCGTCGGGACTAGCGGGGTTAGCACAGATACGCAGTATTTT
-	TRBV27	TRBJ1-1	-	CASRGSGTEAFF	TGTGCCAGCAGGGGAAGCGGCACTGAAGCTTTCTTT
-	TRBV5-4	TRBJ2-1	-	CASSLRGGSEQFF	TGTGCCAGCAGCTTAAGGGGCGGCAGTGAGCAGTTCTTC
TRBD2	TRBV7-2	TRBJ2-1	-	CASSYRSGGASLEQFF	TGTGCCAGCAGCTACCGAAGCGGGGGGGCCTCTCTTGAGCAGTTCTTC
-	TRBV27	TRBJ2-7	-	CASSLYPYYEQYF	TGTGCCAGCAGTTTATACCCCTACTACGAGCAGTACTTC
TRBD2	TRBV30	TRBJ2-3	-	CAWNLAGGADTQYF	TGTGCCTGGAACTTAGCGGGGGGTGCTGATACGCAGTATTTT